Presented here are 20 T cell receptor beta chains from one specimen sequenced in a study of cytomegalovirus exposure and HLA in healthy donors. The PCR ran on 60 Vbeta and 13 Jbeta primers. The table came from immunoSEQ multiplex PCR; TCRdb's copy has only in-frame clones and leaves some out. The sample has about 100,000 clones; less than 75% are singletons. Material: PBMCs. The receptor source for this set is a man aged 35-49 years in good health and CMV-seropositive.

In regard to this clone: One junction end does not reproduce the germline sequence, and a read error may be involved. The V and J genes are TRBV7-9 and TRBJ1-1, with D possibly TRBD1 on 6 matching bases. The CDR3 runs to 12 residues. From germline, CDR1 is SEHNR and CDR2 FQNEAQ (reference sequence). This CDR3 reads CSSSSGQGKAFF. The DNA of the CDR3 is TGTTCCAGCAGCTCGGGCCAGGGGAAAGCTTTCTTT.

V is TRBV5-4 and J is TRBJ1-2; TRBD1 agrees at 7 bases. Per germline, CDR1 SGHNT and CDR2 YYREEE (reference sequence). This CDR3 is 16 amino acids long. The trim removed 4 bases at V and 6 bases at J, leaving 15 bases unmatched. The CDR3 loop reads CASSPVRQGRQDGYTF. CDR3 in DNA: TGTGCCAGCAGCCCGGTACGACAGGGAAGGCAGGATGGCTACACCTTC. Combining the CDR3 with reference TRBV5-4 and TRBJ1-2 gives the whole variable domain ETGVTQSPTHLIKTRGQQVTLRCSSQSGHNTVSWYQQALGQGPQFIFQYYREEENGRGNFPPRFSGLQFPNYSSELNVNALELDDSALYLCASSPVRQGRQDGYTFGSGTRLTVV.

CDR3 coding DNA: TGTGCCAGCAGTGAAGCGGGCGTTGAAGCTTTCTTT. Its translation: CASSEAGVEAFF. The genes are TRBV2 and TRBJ1-1; D unresolved. The CDR3 has 12 residues. V shed 0 bases and J shed 7 bases, with 6 bases lying between them. Germline V gives CDR1 SNHLY, CDR2 FYNNEI. Variable domain in full (rest from reference TRBV2 and TRBJ1-1): EPEVTQTPSHQVTQMGQEVILRCVPISNHLYFYWYRQILGQKVEFLVSFYNNEISEKSEIFDDQFSVERPDGSNFTLKIRSTKLEDSAMYFCASSEAGVEAFFGQGTRLTVV.

This chain joins TRBV19 and TRBJ1-5, with 9 bases that match TRBD1. CDR3 length: 15 residues. Germline CDR1 LNHDA, CDR2 SQIVND (reference sequence). Trimming removed 5 bases from V and 4 bases from J; junction bases left unmatched: 6. The CDR3 spells CASSGRQGGNQPQHF. In nucleotides, the CDR3 is TGTGCCAGTAGTGGTCGACAGGGGGGAAATCAGCCCCAGCATTTT.

J is TRBJ2-2 and V is TRBV7-2; TRBD1 matches 7 bases. V dropped 4 bases and J dropped 2; count of bases not matched to a gene: 7. The CDR3 is made up of 16 amino acids. Germline V gene sequence: CDR1 SGHTA, CDR2 FQGNSA. The chain's CDR3 is CASSSHRGRNTGELFF. The CDR3 DNA reads as TGTGCCAGCAGCTCCCACAGGGGTAGAAACACCGGGGAGCTGTTTTTT.

The chain recombines TRBV11-3 with TRBJ1-5; 9 bases fit TRBD1. CDR1 and CDR2 from the germline V gene are SGHNT and YENEEA. Unmatched junction bases numbered 8, after V lost 5 bases and J lost 0 bases. The CDR3 totals 17 residues. The CDR3 sequence: CASSHGTGHNSNQPQHF. The CDR3 bases are TGTGCCAGCAGCCACGGGACAGGGCATAATAGCAATCAGCCCCAGCATTTT.

The V gene is TRBV6-5, the J gene TRBJ1-4; D unclear. This CDR3 comprises 14 residues. CDR1 and CDR2 (germline): MNHEY, SVGAGI. V was pared by 2 bases and J by 7 bases, with 11 bases between. Written as DNA, the CDR3 is TGTGCCAGCAGTTACGCCAGGATTTTTGAAAAACTGTTTTTT. Translating gives CASSYARIFEKLFF.

The chain links TRBV29-1 to TRBJ2-7, with 9 bases identical to TRBD1. The CDR3 is 13 residues long. V lost 6 bases, J lost 1 base, and 4 bases stayed unmatched. Germline V CDR1 and CDR2: SQVTM, ANQGSEA. CDR3 sequence reads: CSVTGQGSYEQYF. The CDR3, as DNA: TGCAGCGTGACGGGACAGGGTTCCTACGAGCAGTACTTC.

The V gene is TRBV11-3, the J gene TRBJ2-7, with 10 bases identical to TRBD2. CDR3 length: 14 amino acids. Trimming cost V 5 bases and J 2 bases; bases outside gene matches: 3. The germline gives CDR1 SGHNT, CDR2 YENEEA. The CDR3 DNA reads TGTGCCAGCAGCCGGAGCGGGAGGGCCTACGAGCAGTACTTC. Translation gives CASSRSGRAYEQYF.

J is TRBJ1-2 and V is TRBV6-6, with D possibly matching TRBD1 (5 bases). Germline loops: CDR1 MNHNY, CDR2 SVGAGI (reference sequence). The CDR3 extends over 12 amino acids. V lost 0 bases, J lost 7 bases, and 6 bases lay in between. The CDR3 is CASSYSGVGYTF. DNA of the CDR3: TGTGCCAGCAGTTACTCAGGGGTTGGCTACACCTTC.

The chain combines TRBV11-1 with TRBJ2-7; 8 bases map to TRBD1. The CDR3 consists of 14 residues. The V segment lost 1 base and the J segment 5 bases; nucleotides outside the gene matches: 4. Germline-derived CDR1 and CDR2 are SGHAT and FQDESV (reference sequence). The CDR3 loop is CASSLGTGFNEQYF. Here the CDR3 DNA reads TGTGCCAGCAGCTTAGGGACAGGGTTCAACGAGCAGTACTTC.

This chain connects TRBV18 to TRBJ1-1, with TRBD1 matching 9 bases. Germline V lookup: CDR1 KGHSH, CDR2 LQKENI. The J segment lost 3 bases and the V segment lost 1 base, leaving 6 bases of the junction unmatched. The CDR3 contains 16 residues. Written as DNA, the CDR3 is TGTGCCAGCTCACCACGGACAGGGGTACAGGACACTGAAGCTTTCTTT. Amino acids: CASSPRTGVQDTEAFF.

The genes are TRBV4-1 and TRBJ2-5, with D tentatively TRBD1 (5 bases). Germline V CDR1 and CDR2: MGHRA, YSYEKL. This CDR3 contains 14 residues. Trimming removed 1 base from V and 0 bases from J, with 6 bases in between. The CDR3 DNA follows: TGCGCCAGCAGCCAAGGACAGAACCAAGAGACCCAGTACTTC. Translation gives CASSQGQNQETQYF.

The chain has TRBV6-1 and TRBJ2-1; possibly TRBD2 for D (5 bases). V was shortened by 2 bases and J by 2 bases, with 10 bases between the two germline ends. CDR3 length: 15 amino acids. Looked up from germline, CDR1 is MNHNS and CDR2 is SASEGT. CDR3 in DNA: TGTGCCAGCAGTGAATGGAGCGGCACCTACAATGAGCAGTTCTTC. It is translated as CASSEWSGTYNEQFF.

The rearrangement uses TRBV6-1 and TRBJ2-1; D gene unclear. The CDR3 consists of 15 residues. With 4 bases removed from V and 9 bases from J, the gap between germline ends came to 19 bases. Germline loops: CDR1 MNHNS, CDR2 SASEGT. CDR3 sequence reads: CASSANYLPPGEQFF. The CDR3 coding sequence is TGTGCCAGCAGTGCTAACTATCTCCCGCCGGGTGAGCAGTTCTTC.

The chain couples TRBV4-3 to TRBJ1-2; 7 nucleotides match TRBD1. The CDR3 has 13 residues. J was trimmed by 8 bases and V by 4 bases; bases with no gene match: 7. Germline V gives CDR1 LGHNA, CDR2 YSLEER. CDR3 nucleotide sequence: TGCGCCAGCAGCCCGACAGGGATTGGGGGCTACACCTTC. Its protein product is CASSPTGIGGYTF.

This chain connects TRBV11-2 to TRBJ2-1; 7 bases match TRBD2. The CDR3 covers 11 residues. From germline, CDR1 is SGHAT and CDR2 FQNNGV. The J segment lost 12 bases and the V segment lost 5 bases, leaving 4 bases of the junction unmatched. DNA of the CDR3: TGTGCCAGCAGCGCAGGGACTATGCAGTTCTTC. It codes for CASSAGTMQFF.

The table lists this clone with a few counts. The chain carries TRBV10-3 and TRBJ2-1; D perhaps matches TRBD2 (6 bases). The CDR3 has 15 residues. The germline V gene has CDR1 ENHRY and CDR2 SYGVKD. Trimming left V 6 bases short and J 7 bases short, with 19 bases between. In DNA, the CDR3 is TGTGCCATCAGGGAAAGACTCCATCGGGGGAATGAGCAGTTCTTC. It specifies CAIRERLHRGNEQFF.

The V and J genes are TRBV28 and TRBJ2-1, with D perhaps matching TRBD2 (6 bases). The germline V and J ends were trimmed by 3 bases and 1 base, with 10 bases remaining between them. This CDR3 has 15 amino acids. Germline V lookup: CDR1 MDHEN, CDR2 SYDVKM. The CDR3 spells CASSFPAGSYNEQFF. The DNA for the CDR3 is TGTGCCAGCAGTTTCCCAGCGGGTTCCTACAATGAGCAGTTCTTC.

The chain combines TRBV27 with TRBJ2-1; D remains unclear. The V end was cut by 5 bases, the J end by 1 base, with 12 bases between. The CDR3 extends over 15 amino acids. From germline, CDR1 is MNHEY and CDR2 SMNVEV (reference sequence). CDR3 sequence: CASSRQASSYNEQFF. CDR3 nucleotide sequence: TGTGCCAGCAGTCGGCAGGCGAGTTCCTACAATGAGCAGTTCTTC.